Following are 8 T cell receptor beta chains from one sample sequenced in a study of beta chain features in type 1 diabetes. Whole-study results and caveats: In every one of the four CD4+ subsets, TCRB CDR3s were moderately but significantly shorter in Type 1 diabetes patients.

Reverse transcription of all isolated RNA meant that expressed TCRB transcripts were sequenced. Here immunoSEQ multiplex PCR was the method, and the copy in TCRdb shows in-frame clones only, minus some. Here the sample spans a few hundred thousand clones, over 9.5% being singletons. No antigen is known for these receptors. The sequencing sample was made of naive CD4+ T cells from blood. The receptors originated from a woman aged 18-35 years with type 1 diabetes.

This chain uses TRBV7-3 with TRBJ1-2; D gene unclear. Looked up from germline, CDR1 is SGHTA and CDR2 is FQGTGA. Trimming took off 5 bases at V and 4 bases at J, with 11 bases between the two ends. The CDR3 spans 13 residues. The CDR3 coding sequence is TGTGCCAGCAGCCTACAGAACGTCTATGGCTACACCTTC. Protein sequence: CASSLQNVYGYTF.

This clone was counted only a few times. This chain's CDR3 is CASSSGTRYEQYF. Here the CDR3 DNA reads TGCGCCAGCAGCTCCGGGACACGATACGAGCAGTACTTC. The chain joins TRBV5-1 to TRBJ2-7; maybe TRBD1 (6 bases). V shed 3 bases and J shed 4 bases, with 11 bases lying between them. Germline assignment: CDR1 SGHRS and CDR2 YFSETQ. This CDR3 is built from 13 residues.

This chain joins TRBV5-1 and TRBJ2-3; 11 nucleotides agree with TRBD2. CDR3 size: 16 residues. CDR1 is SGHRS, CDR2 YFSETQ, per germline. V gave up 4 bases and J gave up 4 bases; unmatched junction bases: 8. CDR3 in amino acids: CASSPAGTSGSDTQYF. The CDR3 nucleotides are TGCGCCAGCAGCCCCGCCGGGACTAGCGGCTCAGATACGCAGTATTTT.

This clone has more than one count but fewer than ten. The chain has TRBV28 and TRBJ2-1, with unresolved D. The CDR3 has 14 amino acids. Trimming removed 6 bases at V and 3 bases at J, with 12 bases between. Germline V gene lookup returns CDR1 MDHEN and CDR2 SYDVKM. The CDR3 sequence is CASSPGSIYNEQFF. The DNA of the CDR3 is TGTGCCAGCAGCCCCGGGTCGATCTACAATGAGCAGTTCTTC.

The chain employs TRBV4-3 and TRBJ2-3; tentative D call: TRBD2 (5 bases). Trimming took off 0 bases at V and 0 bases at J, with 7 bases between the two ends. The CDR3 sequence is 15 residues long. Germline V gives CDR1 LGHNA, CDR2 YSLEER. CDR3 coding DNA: TGCGCCAGCAGCCAAGACAGCGGTAGCACAGATACGCAGTATTTT. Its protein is CASSQDSGSTDTQYF.

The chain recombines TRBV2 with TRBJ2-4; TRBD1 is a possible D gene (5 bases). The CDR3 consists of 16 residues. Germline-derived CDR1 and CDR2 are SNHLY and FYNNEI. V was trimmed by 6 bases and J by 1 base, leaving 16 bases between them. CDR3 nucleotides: TGTGCCAGCAGGGTTGGGGCCGATCGCGCCAAAAACATTCAGTACTTC. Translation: CASRVGADRAKNIQYF.

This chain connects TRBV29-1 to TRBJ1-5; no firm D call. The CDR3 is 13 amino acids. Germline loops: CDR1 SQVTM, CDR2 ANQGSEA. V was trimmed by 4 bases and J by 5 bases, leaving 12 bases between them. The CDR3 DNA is TGCAGCGTTGCTCGTGACCAGGATCAGCCCCAGCATTTT. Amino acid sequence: CSVARDQDQPQHF.

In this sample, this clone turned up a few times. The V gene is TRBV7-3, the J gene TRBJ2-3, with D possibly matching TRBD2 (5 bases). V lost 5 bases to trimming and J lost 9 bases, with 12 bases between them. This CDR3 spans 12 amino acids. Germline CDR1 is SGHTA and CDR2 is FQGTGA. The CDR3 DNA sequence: TGTGCCAGCAGCCCGTATGGGGAGACGCAGTATTTT. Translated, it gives CASSPYGETQYF.